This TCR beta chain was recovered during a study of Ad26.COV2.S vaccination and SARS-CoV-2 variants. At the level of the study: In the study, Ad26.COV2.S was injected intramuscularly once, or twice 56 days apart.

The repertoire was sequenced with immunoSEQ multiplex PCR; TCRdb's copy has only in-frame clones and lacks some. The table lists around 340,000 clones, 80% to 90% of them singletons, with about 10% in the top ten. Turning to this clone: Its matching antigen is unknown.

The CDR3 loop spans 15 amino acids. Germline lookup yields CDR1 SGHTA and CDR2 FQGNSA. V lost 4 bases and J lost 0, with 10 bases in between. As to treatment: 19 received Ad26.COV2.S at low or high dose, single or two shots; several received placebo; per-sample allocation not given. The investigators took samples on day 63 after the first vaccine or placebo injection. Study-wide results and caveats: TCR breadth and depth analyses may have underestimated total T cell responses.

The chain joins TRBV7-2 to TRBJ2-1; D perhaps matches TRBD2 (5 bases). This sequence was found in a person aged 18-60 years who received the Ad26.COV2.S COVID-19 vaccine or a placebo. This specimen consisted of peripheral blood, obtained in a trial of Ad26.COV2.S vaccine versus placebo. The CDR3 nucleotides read TGTGCCAGCAGCTGGGGAGTGGGCTCCTACAATGAGCAGTTCTTC. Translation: CASSWGVGSYNEQFF.